Detailed here is one TCR beta chain. Its specificity is not known. This sample is drawn from a study of T cell responses to AZD1222 COVID-19 vaccine. Whole-study results and caveats: Among AZD1222 vaccinees, only five to seven were seropositive at baseline. With two AZD1222 doses given, Spike-specific TCR breadth and depth both rose. At 160-218 and 743-854, vaccine-associated CD4 TCRs were dominant, and they spanned spike. Mostly white British, mostly female donors; authors suggested clonal diversity may be underestimated.

Germline V gene data show CDR1 as SGHTA and CDR2 as FQGNSA. The CDR3 covers 15 residues. V gave up 2 bases and J gave up 3 bases, with 13 bases separating them. Libraries were prepared by immunoSEQ multiplex PCR; TCRdb keeps only in-frame clonotypes and omits some of them. The sample contains 80,000 to 95,000 clones, 88% of which appear only once. The J gene is TRBJ1-1, the V gene TRBV7-2; D gene uncertain. The TCR sequence derives from an adult who received the AZD1222 COVID-19 vaccine. Material: peripheral blood, obtained 28 days after the second AZD1222 dose. For the CDR3, the DNA is TGTGCCAGCAGCTTACGGGATAGGGTCGACACTGAAGCTTTCTTT. Residues: CASSLRDRVDTEAFF. The full variable domain, completed using reference TRBV7-2 and TRBJ1-1, is GAGVSQSPSNKVTEKGKDVELRCDPISGHTALYWYRQSLGQGLEFLIYFQGNSAPDKSGLPSDRFSAERTGGSVSTLTIQRTQQEDSAVYLCASSLRDRVDTEAFFGQGTRLTVV.